This T cell receptor (beta chain) came from a study of blood T cell repertoires in COVID-19. Trimming removed 3 bases from V and 0 bases from J; junction bases left unmatched: 8. This CDR3 has 16 residues. Germline values: CDR1 SGHNT, CDR2 YYREEE (reference sequence). Libraries were prepared by immunoSEQ multiplex PCR; TCRdb keeps only in-frame clonotypes and omits some of them. Found here are 9,500 to 15,000 clones, around 72% of them singletons; the top ten hold over 30%. Sequencing was done on a sample of peripheral blood. The receptor's source is a human donor in a cohort sampled during active COVID-19. The chain recombines TRBV5-4 with TRBJ2-7; 8 nucleotides match TRBD2. CDR3 in DNA: TGTGCCAGCAGCTCCAAACTAGCGGAGAGCTCCTACGAGCAGTACTTC. Amino acid sequence: CASSSKLAESSYEQYF.